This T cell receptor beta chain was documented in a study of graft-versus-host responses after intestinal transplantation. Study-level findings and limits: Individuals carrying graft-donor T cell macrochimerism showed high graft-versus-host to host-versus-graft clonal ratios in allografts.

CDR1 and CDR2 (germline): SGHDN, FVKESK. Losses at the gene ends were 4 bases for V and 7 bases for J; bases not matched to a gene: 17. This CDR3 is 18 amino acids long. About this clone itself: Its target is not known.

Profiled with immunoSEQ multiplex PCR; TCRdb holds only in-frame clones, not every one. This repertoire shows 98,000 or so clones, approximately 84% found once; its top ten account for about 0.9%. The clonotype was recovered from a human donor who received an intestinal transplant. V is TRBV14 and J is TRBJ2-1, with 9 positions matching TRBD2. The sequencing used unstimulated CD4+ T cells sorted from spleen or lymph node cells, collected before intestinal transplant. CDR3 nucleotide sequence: TGTGCCAGCAGCCCCAAAGCTTGGGGCGGGAGGGCCGGTAATGAGCAGTTCTTC. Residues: CASSPKAWGGRAGNEQFF.